The next 20 T cell receptor beta chains were all read from a single sample in a study of shared clonotypes between healthy human individuals. Sequenced by immunoSEQ multiplex PCR; TCRdb stores in-frame clones only, minus some. The repertoire has about 2.3 million clones, around 92% of them found once; the top ten carry around 0.38%. The sequenced sample consisted of naive CD4+ T cells from PBMCs. Stated subset: CD45RA+ positively selected. These receptors all stem from a man between 18 and 35 years old in good health. Some clones in this sample may be carry-over from other donors' samples.

The CDR3 region has the DNA TGTGCCAGCAGCCGGGAGGGAAGCAACTACGAGCAGTACTTC. Encoded protein: CASSREGSNYEQYF. The V gene is TRBV6-1, the J gene TRBJ2-7, with 8 nucleotides matching TRBD2. CDR1 MNHNS and CDR2 SASEGT come from the germline V gene. The CDR3 totals 14 residues. V trimming: 6 bases; J trimming: 3 bases; junction bases outside the gene matches: 7.

The chain couples TRBV7-2 to TRBJ2-7; D not certain. V dropped 0 bases and J dropped 6 bases, with 12 bases sitting between them. This CDR3 is built from 14 residues. Germline values: CDR1 SGHTA, CDR2 FQGNSA. As DNA, the CDR3 is TGTGCCAGCAGCTTAGCTCTTTCAGCAGGCGAGCAGTACTTC. Translating gives CASSLALSAGEQYF.

This clone has just a few counts. The CDR3 coding sequence is TGTGCCAGCTCACCATCGGGGGACCGTAGCAATCAGCCCCAGCATTTT. This gives the protein CASSPSGDRSNQPQHF. The gene calls are TRBV18 and TRBJ1-5; tentatively, D is TRBD1 (5 bases). This CDR3 is built from 16 residues. V dropped 2 bases and J dropped 0 bases, with 11 bases sitting between them. Germline CDR1 is KGHSH and CDR2 is LQKENI.

V is TRBV27 and J is TRBJ2-3; 7 nucleotides agree with TRBD1. The CDR3 totals 14 residues. CDR1 is MNHEY and CDR2 is SMNVEV in the germline V gene (reference sequence). The junction had 7 bases not matched to a gene; V was cut back by 7 bases and J by 3 bases. CDR3 bases: TGTGCCAGCAAAGGGGGACAGCTGACAGATACGCAGTATTTT. Amino acids: CASKGGQLTDTQYF.

This chain joins TRBV28 and TRBJ2-5; 11 bases are shared with TRBD2. V shed 5 bases, J shed 5 bases, and the junction held 7 bases outside the gene matches. CDR1 is MDHEN and CDR2 is SYDVKM in the germline V gene. The CDR3 covers 15 residues. The CDR3 nucleotides read TGTGCCAGCAGTACGACTAGCGGGGTAAGGGAGACCCAGTACTTC. It translates to CASSTTSGVRETQYF.

The rearrangement joins TRBV6-1 to TRBJ1-2; D is undetermined. The CDR3 length is 13 residues. Trimming cost V 3 bases and J 2 bases, with 7 bases left between them. Germline lookup yields CDR1 MNHNS and CDR2 SASEGT. CDR3 nucleotides: TGTGCCAGCAGTGAGAACACAAACTATGGCTACACCTTC. Protein product: CASSENTNYGYTF.

The V call is TRBV5-6, the J call TRBJ1-2; TRBD1 aligns across 7 bases. The CDR3 extends over 15 amino acids. Germline assignment: CDR1 SGHDT and CDR2 YYEEEE. Trimming cost V 4 bases and J 2 bases; bases outside gene matches: 8. DNA of the CDR3: TGTGCCAGCAGCACCCCGGGACAGTCCAACTATGGCTACACCTTC. Protein product: CASSTPGQSNYGYTF.

The chain employs TRBV5-1 and TRBJ2-1; 8 bases fit TRBD2. CDR1 is SGHRS, CDR2 YFSETQ, per germline. Germline trimming cut 1 base from V and 10 bases from J; bases unmatched to any gene: 19. There are 18 residues in the CDR3. The CDR3 DNA reads TGCGCCAGCAGCTTGAGAACCGAGCCCGGGAGGGTCGGAAAGGAGCAGTTCTTC. As protein: CASSLRTEPGRVGKEQFF.

The chain recombines TRBV5-1 with TRBJ2-3; 10 bases map to TRBD2. CDR3 size: 16 residues. The germline V gene has CDR1 SGHRS and CDR2 YFSETQ. The junction had 5 bases not matched to a gene; V was cut back by 2 bases and J by 2 bases. The CDR3 sequence is CASSFLAGDLTDTQYF. CDR3 in DNA: TGCGCCAGCAGCTTCCTAGCGGGGGATCTCACAGATACGCAGTATTTT.

The CDR3 bases are TGTGCCAGCAGGGTAAGCATGAACACTGAAGCTTTCTTT. Its translation: CASRVSMNTEAFF. This chain joins TRBV25-1 and TRBJ1-1; D is unresolved. This CDR3 comprises 13 residues. V lost 6 bases, J lost 0 bases, and 8 bases lay in between. The germline gives CDR1 MGHDK, CDR2 SYGVNS.

In this sample, this clone turned up once. J is TRBJ2-6 and V is TRBV18; a weak D match, TRBD2 (6 bases). V was cut by 3 bases and J by 3 bases, with 15 bases left in between. The CDR3 sequence is 17 residues long. From germline, CDR1 is KGHSH and CDR2 LQKENI. The CDR3 is CASSPVEGKGGANVLTF. In nucleotides, the CDR3 is TGTGCCAGCTCACCGGTGGAGGGGAAGGGTGGGGCCAACGTCCTGACTTTC.

This chain connects TRBV5-1 to TRBJ2-3; 10 bases match TRBD2. With 4 bases clipped from V and 7 bases from J, the junction kept 9 bases outside the gene matches. In germline, CDR1 is SGHRS, CDR2 YFSETQ. The CDR3 runs to 15 residues. CDR3 loop: CASSLLAGARNTQYF. The DNA for the CDR3 is TGCGCCAGCAGCCTTCTAGCGGGGGCCAGGAATACGCAGTATTTT.

This clone came up a few times. Other DNA sequences within the sample encode an identical CDR3. The chain recombines TRBV5-1 with TRBJ1-1, with D tentatively TRBD1 (5 bases). The CDR3 covers 15 residues. Germline V gene data show CDR1 as SGHRS and CDR2 as YFSETQ. V lost 0 bases, J lost 1 base, and 10 bases lay in between. CDR3 nucleotides: TGCGCCAGCAGCTTGGTGGTCGGGGGGAACACTGAAGCTTTCTTT. Its translation is CASSLVVGGNTEAFF.

The chain has TRBV19 and TRBJ1-3, with a weak D call TRBD1 (5 bases). CDR3 length equals 14 residues. V was cut by 7 bases and J by 2 bases, with 12 bases left in between. Germline V gives CDR1 LNHDA, CDR2 SQIVND (reference sequence). In DNA form, the CDR3 reads TGTGCCAGTATGATGGGGCGCGCTGGAAACACCATATATTTT. Translating it yields CASMMGRAGNTIYF.

The chain recombines TRBV7-8 with TRBJ2-1; 8 nucleotides align to TRBD2. Germline loops: CDR1 SGHVS, CDR2 FQNEAQ. The CDR3 loop spans 15 amino acids. V gave up 4 bases and J gave up 7 bases; unmatched junction bases: 9. The CDR3 spells CASSSREGPLNEQFF. For the CDR3, the DNA is TGTGCCAGCAGCTCACGGGAGGGCCCGTTGAATGAGCAGTTCTTC.

V usage is TRBV5-4 and J usage is TRBJ2-2; TRBD2 matches at 8 bases. Germline CDR1 reads SGHNT; CDR2 reads YYREEE (reference sequence). The junction had 7 bases not matched to a gene; V was cut back by 1 base and J by 5 bases. The CDR3 contains 16 residues. The CDR3 bases are TGTGCCAGCAGCTTGTGGCTAGCGGGCGATACCGGGGAGCTGTTTTTT. Its translation: CASSLWLAGDTGELFF.

The V gene is TRBV14, the J gene TRBJ2-1; 11 bases fit TRBD2. Germline CDR1 is SGHDN and CDR2 is FVKESK. The CDR3 spans 17 residues. V trimming: 4 bases; J trimming: 8 bases; junction bases outside the gene matches: 13. The CDR3 loop reads CASSRSLGLAVWYEQFF. Here the CDR3 DNA reads TGTGCCAGCAGCCGATCTCTGGGACTAGCGGTGTGGTATGAGCAGTTCTTC.

CDR3 sequence (DNA): TGTGCCAGCAGCGTATCCGCTAGCGCCTACAATGAGCAGTTCTTC. Translating gives CASSVSASAYNEQFF. The rearrangement links TRBV9 to TRBJ2-1, with D tentatively TRBD2 (6 bases). The V gene lost 1 base and the J gene lost 2 bases, with 10 bases spanning the gap. Germline V gene sequence: CDR1 SGDLS, CDR2 YYNGEE. The CDR3 has 15 residues.

In nucleotides, the CDR3 is TGTGCCAGCAGCCGTAGGGGGACTGAAGCTTTCTTT. Translated: CASSRRGTEAFF. V and J are TRBV28 and TRBJ1-1; a weak D match, TRBD1 (6 bases). Germline V gene sequence: CDR1 MDHEN, CDR2 SYDVKM. The germline V and J ends were trimmed by 6 bases and 5 bases, with 10 bases remaining between them. There are 12 residues in the CDR3.

V is TRBV11-3 and J is TRBJ2-1, with 9 bases that match TRBD2. With 5 bases clipped from V and 9 bases from J, the junction kept 11 bases outside the gene matches. CDR1 and CDR2 from the germline V gene are SGHNT and YENEEA. CDR3 length equals 15 residues. CDR3 amino acids: CASSHRSSGRSEQFF. The CDR3 DNA is TGTGCCAGCAGCCATAGGAGTAGCGGGAGATCTGAGCAGTTCTTC.